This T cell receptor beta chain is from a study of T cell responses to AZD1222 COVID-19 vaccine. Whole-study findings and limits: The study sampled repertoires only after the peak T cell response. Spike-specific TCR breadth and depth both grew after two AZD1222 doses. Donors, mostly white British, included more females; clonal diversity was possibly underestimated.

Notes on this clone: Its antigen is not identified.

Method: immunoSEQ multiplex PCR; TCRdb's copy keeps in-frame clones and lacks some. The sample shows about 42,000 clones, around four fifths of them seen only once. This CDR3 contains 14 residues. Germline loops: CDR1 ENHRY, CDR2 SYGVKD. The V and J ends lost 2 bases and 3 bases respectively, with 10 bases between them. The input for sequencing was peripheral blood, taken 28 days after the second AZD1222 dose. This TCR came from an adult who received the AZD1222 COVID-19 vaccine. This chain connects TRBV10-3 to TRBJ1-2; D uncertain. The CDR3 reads CAISERSDYYGYTF. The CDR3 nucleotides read TGTGCCATCAGTGAGAGGTCCGATTACTATGGCTACACCTTC.